This TCR beta chain was sequenced during a study of CD8 T cells in ankylosing spondylitis. TCRdb re-analysed the 5' RACE reads in MiXCR, keeping a single row per CDR3 protein. The data show fewer than 400,000 distinct CDR3 sequences, roughly 8% seen once. A remark on this clonotype: As yet, its antigen is unknown.

The germline V gene has CDR1 SQVTM and CDR2 ANQGSEA. The CDR3 length is 11 residues. V lost 5 bases to trimming and J lost 12 bases; unmatched junction nucleotides: 7. Findings and limits, study-wide: The study looked at matched synovial fluid samples from ankylosing spondylitis patients. Disease-linked clones were reported to be significantly enriched there. Roughly 8 highly homologous variants made up a TCR beta motif, and this motif appeared characteristic of ankylosing spondylitis blood.

The clonotype comes from a male donor with ankylosing spondylitis. The sample taken for sequencing was blood, either unsorted or a sorted T cell fraction (not recorded which). The V and J genes are TRBV29-1 and TRBJ1-1, with TRBD1 matching 9 bases. The CDR3 DNA reads as TGCAGCGTTTCTGGACAGGGGAAAACTTTCTTT. The encoded protein is CSVSGQGKTFF.